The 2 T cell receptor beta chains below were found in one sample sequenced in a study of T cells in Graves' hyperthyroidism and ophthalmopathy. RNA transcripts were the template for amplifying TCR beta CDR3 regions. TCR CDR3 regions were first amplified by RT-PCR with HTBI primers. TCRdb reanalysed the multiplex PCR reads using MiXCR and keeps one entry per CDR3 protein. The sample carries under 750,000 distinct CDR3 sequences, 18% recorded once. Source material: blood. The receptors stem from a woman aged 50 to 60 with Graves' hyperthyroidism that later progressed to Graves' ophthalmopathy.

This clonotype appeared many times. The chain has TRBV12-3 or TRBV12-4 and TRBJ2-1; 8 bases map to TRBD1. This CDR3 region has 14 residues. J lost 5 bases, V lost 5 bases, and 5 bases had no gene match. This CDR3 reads CASSPRTGHNEQFF. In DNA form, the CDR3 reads TGTGCCAGCAGTCCCCGGACAGGGCACAATGAGCAGTTCTTC.

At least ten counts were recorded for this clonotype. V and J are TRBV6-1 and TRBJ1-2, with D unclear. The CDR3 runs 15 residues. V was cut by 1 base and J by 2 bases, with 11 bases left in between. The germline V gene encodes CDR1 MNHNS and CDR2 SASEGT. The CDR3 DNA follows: TGTGCCAGCAGTGAAGTGATCCGAGGAAACTATGGCTACACCTTC. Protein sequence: CASSEVIRGNYGYTF.